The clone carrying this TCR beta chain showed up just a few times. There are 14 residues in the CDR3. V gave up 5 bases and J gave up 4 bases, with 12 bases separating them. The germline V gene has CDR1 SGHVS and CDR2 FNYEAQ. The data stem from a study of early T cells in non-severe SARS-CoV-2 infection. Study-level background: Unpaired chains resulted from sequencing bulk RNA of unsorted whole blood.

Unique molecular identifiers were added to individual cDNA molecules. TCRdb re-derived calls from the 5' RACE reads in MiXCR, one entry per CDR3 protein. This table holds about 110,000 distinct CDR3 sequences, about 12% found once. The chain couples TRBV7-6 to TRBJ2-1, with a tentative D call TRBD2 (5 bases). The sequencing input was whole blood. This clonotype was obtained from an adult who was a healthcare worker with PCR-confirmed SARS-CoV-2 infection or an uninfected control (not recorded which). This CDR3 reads CASSPWAGYNEQFF. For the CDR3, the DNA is TGTGCCAGCAGCCCCTGGGCGGGTTACAATGAGCAGTTCTTC. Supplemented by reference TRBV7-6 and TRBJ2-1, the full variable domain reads GAGVSQSPRYKVTKRGQDVALRCDPISGHVSLYWYRQALGQGPEFLTYFNYEAQQDKSGLPNDRFSAERPEGSISTLTIQRTEQRDSAMYRCASSPWAGYNEQFFGPGTRLTVL.